Shown below are 7 T cell receptor beta chains from a single sample sequenced in a study of CD8+CD57+ T cells in acquired aplastic anemia. Patients included in sequencing had previously demonstrated CD8+CD57+ cell expansion by flow cytometry. Genomic DNA provided the template from which TCR beta VDJ and CDR3 profiles were obtained. TCRdb re-called the reads with MiXCR, one entry per CDR3 protein. The table has 80,000 to 100,000 distinct CDR3 sequences, roughly two thirds seen once; the top ten hold 65%. The specimen was sorted CD4+, CD8+, or CD8+CD57+ T cells (not recorded which) from PBMCs. These receptors all stem from a human donor with aplastic anemia.

The genes are TRBV10-2 and TRBJ2-7; 9 bases are shared with TRBD2. The V and J ends lost 0 bases and 4 bases, in that order; junction bases with no gene match: 7. This CDR3 spans 16 amino acids. Germline V CDR1 and CDR2: WSHSY, SAAADI. CDR3 protein: CASSESAGLAGYEQYF. The DNA for the CDR3 is TGCGCCAGCAGTGAGTCGGCGGGACTAGCTGGGTACGAGCAGTACTTC.

The chain has TRBV2 and TRBJ1-2, with D uncertain. Germline CDR1 is SNHLY and CDR2 is FYNNEI. The ends were cut back, 4 bases at V and 6 bases at J, with 6 bases in the middle. The CDR3 loop spans 11 amino acids. The CDR3 coding sequence is TGTGCCAGCAGTGTATTCGATGGCTACACCTTC. Its translation is CASSVFDGYTF.

This chain joins TRBV10-3 and TRBJ2-3; no clear D gene. Trimming took 4 bases from V and 6 from J, leaving 11 bases between them. Per the germline V gene, CDR1 is ENHRY and CDR2 is SYGVKD. The CDR3 totals 13 residues. The CDR3 region is CAISGHDSDTQYF. CDR3 in DNA: TGTGCCATCAGTGGGCACGACTCTGATACGCAGTATTTT.

The CDR3 nucleotides are TGTGCCAGCAGCTCCGACAGGTTGACTGAAGCTTTCTTT. It encodes CASSSDRLTEAFF. The genes are TRBV7-6 and TRBJ1-1, with a tentative D call TRBD1 (6 bases). V was clipped by 4 bases and J by 5 bases, with 11 bases between them. Per the germline V gene, CDR1 is SGHVS and CDR2 is FNYEAQ. This CDR3 is 13 amino acids long.

V gene TRBV25-1 combines with J gene TRBJ2-7; D is undetermined. This CDR3 is 14 amino acids long. Trimming pared 6 bases from V and 6 bases from J, leaving 18 bases between. The germline gives CDR1 MGHDK, CDR2 SYGVNS. The CDR3, as DNA: TGTGCCAGCAGCCCCCAAGAGGCTCACCCCGAGCAGTACTTC. This encodes CASSPQEAHPEQYF.

This clonotype has a count of ten or more. The chain couples TRBV11-2 to TRBJ1-4, with TRBD1 as a possible D gene (6 bases). This CDR3 has 17 amino acids. Germline assignment: CDR1 SGHAT and CDR2 FQNNGV. Trimming pared 5 bases from V and 6 bases from J, leaving 22 bases between. In DNA form, the CDR3 reads TGTGCCAGCAGCGATCTTGGGGGCAGGAGATTAGATGAAAAACTGTTTTTT. Protein: CASSDLGGRRLDEKLFF.

This chain links TRBV29-1 with TRBJ2-1; D is unresolved. Per the germline V gene, CDR1 is SQVTM and CDR2 is ANQGSEA. V lost 0 bases to trimming and J lost 4 bases, with 16 bases between them. The length of the CDR3 is 16 residues. The CDR3 loop reads CSVEDHSTVPYNEQFF. The CDR3 DNA reads as TGCAGCGTTGAAGATCATAGTACGGTACCTTACAATGAGCAGTTCTTC.